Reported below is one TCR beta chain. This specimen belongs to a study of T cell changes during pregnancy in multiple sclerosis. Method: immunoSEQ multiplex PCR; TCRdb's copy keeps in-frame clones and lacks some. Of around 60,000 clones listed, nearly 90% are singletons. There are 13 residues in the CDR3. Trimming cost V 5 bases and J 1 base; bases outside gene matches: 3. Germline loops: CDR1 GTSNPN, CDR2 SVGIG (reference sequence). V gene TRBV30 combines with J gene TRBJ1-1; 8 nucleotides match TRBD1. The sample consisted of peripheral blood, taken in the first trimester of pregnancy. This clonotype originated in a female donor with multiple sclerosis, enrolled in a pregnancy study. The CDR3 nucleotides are TGTGCCTGGTGGGACAGGCCGAACACTGAAGCTTTCTTT. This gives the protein CAWWDRPNTEAFF.